This entry describes one TCR beta chain. The sample comes from a study of blood T cell repertoires in COVID-19. Across the whole study: Sites in the United States, Italy and Spain provided acute and convalescent COVID-19 samples. In each case, the material was cDNA or gDNA derived from T cells, B-cell-depleted T cells, or PBMCs.

The germline V gene encodes CDR1 MNHEY and CDR2 SMNVEV (reference sequence). The CDR3 is made up of 14 amino acids. V lost 6 bases and J lost 8; bases outside the gene matches: 6. TCRdb's copy holds only in-frame clones and misses some; the assay was immunoSEQ multiplex PCR. The sample comprises about 200,000 clones, 65% to 80% of which are singletons, and roughly 13% rests with the top ten. The chain employs TRBV27 and TRBJ2-1; 11 bases are shared with TRBD2. Sequencing was carried out using peripheral blood. The TCR comes from a man aged 50 to 59 who had recovered from COVID-19. The CDR3 loop is CASRLAGGPYEQFF. The CDR3 coding sequence is TGTGCCAGCAGGTTAGCGGGAGGGCCTTATGAGCAGTTCTTC.